The 31 T cell receptor beta chains reported below all come from one sample, sequenced in a study of blood T cell repertoires in COVID-19. Repertoires were generated with immunoSEQ multiplex PCR, while TCRdb's copy carries only in-frame clones and drops some. The data contain about 190,000 clones, more than 60% of them seen just once; the ten biggest clones take up roughly an eighth. The sequenced material came from peripheral blood. All receptors come from a woman in her fifties or sixties with acute or convalescent COVID-19.

This chain links TRBV2 with TRBJ2-6; 13 nucleotides match TRBD2. The J segment lost 0 bases and the V segment lost 5 bases, leaving 7 bases of the junction unmatched. Germline V gene lookup returns CDR1 SNHLY and CDR2 FYNNEI. This CDR3 spans 19 amino acids. The CDR3 coding sequence is TGTGCCAGCAGTTCGACTAGCGGGAGGTACCACTCTGGGGCCAACGTCCTGACTTTC. This encodes CASSSTSGRYHSGANVLTF.

The chain couples TRBV5-4 to TRBJ1-6, with D maybe TRBD1 (6 bases). The germline V and J ends were trimmed by 0 bases and 8 bases, with 12 bases remaining between them. CDR1 and CDR2 (germline): SGHNT, YYREEE (reference sequence). This CDR3 is built from 15 residues. The CDR3 protein is CASSLVGALHSPLHF. For the CDR3, the DNA is TGTGCCAGCAGCTTGGTGGGGGCCCTTCATTCACCCCTCCACTTT.

V and J are TRBV6-5 and TRBJ1-1; the D gene is possibly TRBD1 (5 bases). The CDR3 is 13 amino acids. V shed 7 bases and J shed 3 bases, with 12 bases lying between them. Germline V gives CDR1 MNHEY, CDR2 SVGAGI. CDR3 bases: TGTGCCAGCAAGCGGGGGACCGACACTGAAGCTTTCTTT. Its protein is CASKRGTDTEAFF.

The V gene is TRBV5-6, the J gene TRBJ2-3, with 10 bases identical to TRBD1. Trimming took 5 bases from V and 7 from J; bases not matched to a gene: 16. The CDR3 extends over 17 amino acids. Germline V lookup: CDR1 SGHDT, CDR2 YYEEEE. The CDR3: CASSPIPGQGSFNTQYF. The CDR3 bases are TGTGCCAGCAGTCCGATCCCGGGACAGGGGTCTTTTAATACGCAGTATTTT.

This chain links TRBV11-3 with TRBJ2-3, with 10 bases identical to TRBD2. V lost 1 base and J lost 2; bases outside the gene matches: 3. The CDR3 has 16 residues. CDR1 is SGHNT and CDR2 is YENEEA in the germline V gene. The DNA of the CDR3 is TGTGCCAGCAGCTTAGGGACTAGCGGCCCCACAGATACGCAGTATTTT. This gives the protein CASSLGTSGPTDTQYF.

The chain recombines TRBV5-1 with TRBJ1-1; TRBD1 matches at 7 bases. This CDR3 contains 20 residues. Germline V gene lookup returns CDR1 SGHRS and CDR2 YFSETQ. V gave up 4 bases and J gave up 1 base; unmatched junction bases: 22. Written as DNA, the CDR3 is TGCGCCAGCAGCCGCCGGGGACAGCGGCCAACTTCTGAAACGAACACTGAAGCTTTCTTT. Amino acids: CASSRRGQRPTSETNTEAFF.

Concerning this clone itself: An end of the junction differs from the germline gene, which may be a read error. The genes are TRBV27 and TRBJ2-1; 7 bases fit TRBD2. Looked up from germline, CDR1 is MNHEY and CDR2 is SMNVEV (reference sequence). The CDR3 extends over 15 amino acids. CDR3 in amino acids: CASRLAGGGYSEQFF. The DNA for the CDR3 is TGTGCCAGCAGATTAGCGGGTGGCGGTTACAGTGAGCAGTTCTTC.

The chain is built from TRBV4-2 and TRBJ2-1; D may be TRBD2 (5 bases). The CDR3 contains 12 residues. Trimming removed 4 bases from V and 4 bases from J, with 5 bases in between. Germline CDR1 reads LGHNA; CDR2 reads YNFKEQ. The CDR3 DNA reads TGTGCCAGCAGCCCGGGATACAATGAGCAGTTCTTC. It translates to CASSPGYNEQFF.

The V and J genes are TRBV24-1 and TRBJ2-5, with 7 bases that match TRBD1. The CDR3 sequence is 15 residues long. Germline CDR1 and CDR2: KGHDR and SFDVKD. V trimming: 7 bases; J trimming: 4 bases; junction bases outside the gene matches: 11. The chain's CDR3 is CATSLGGGQRETQYF. In nucleotides, the CDR3 is TGTGCCACCAGCCTAGGGGGCGGCCAGCGAGAGACCCAGTACTTC.

The chain joins TRBV20-1 to TRBJ1-1; D ambiguous. Germline lookup yields CDR1 DFQATT and CDR2 SNEGSKA (reference sequence). The CDR3 has 11 amino acids. Trimming took 2 bases from V and 8 from J, leaving 9 bases between them. The CDR3 region has the DNA TGCAGTGCTAGACCACAGATAGAAGCTTTCTTT. It translates to CSARPQIEAFF.

The V gene is TRBV3-1 (or the pseudogene TRBV3-2), the J gene TRBJ2-2, with no clear D. This CDR3 spans 17 amino acids. Germline CDR1 and CDR2: LGHDT and YNNKEL (reference sequence). Trimming stripped 0 bases from V and 6 bases from J, with 17 bases between. The CDR3 reads CASSQDGRHPRAGELFF. The CDR3 nucleotides read TGTGCCAGCAGCCAAGATGGAAGACATCCCCGCGCCGGGGAGCTGTTTTTT.

The rearrangement links TRBV20-1 to TRBJ1-4, with 7 bases lining up with TRBD1. The CDR3 length is 15 residues. Germline trimming cut 3 bases from V and 7 bases from J; bases unmatched to any gene: 11. CDR1 DFQATT and CDR2 SNEGSKA come from the germline V gene (reference sequence). The CDR3 loop is CSASRAVTGSEKLFF. CDR3 in DNA: TGCAGTGCTAGTAGGGCGGTGACAGGGAGTGAAAAACTGTTTTTT.

The rearrangement uses TRBV30 and TRBJ2-7; D call uncertain. The V gene's germline CDR1 is GTSNPN and CDR2 SVGIG (reference sequence). The CDR3 runs to 15 residues. Trimming stripped 0 bases from V and 6 bases from J, with 18 bases between. The CDR3 loop reads CAWSVSYRQVSEQYF. The DNA of the CDR3 is TGTGCCTGGAGTGTATCGTATAGGCAGGTGAGCGAGCAGTACTTC.

The chain couples TRBV28 to TRBJ1-1, with 7 bases lining up with TRBD1. Germline CDR1 reads MDHEN; CDR2 reads SYDVKM. The CDR3 runs to 14 residues. With 8 bases clipped from V and 7 bases from J, the junction kept 13 bases outside the gene matches. CDR3 sequence (DNA): TGTGCCAGCCCTGGGGGCAGGGGGGTCGGTGAAGCTTTCTTT. Residues: CASPGGRGVGEAFF. The whole variable domain, remainder taken from reference TRBV28 and TRBJ1-1, is DVKVTQSSRYLVKRTGEKVFLECVQDMDHENMFWYRQDPGLGLRLIYFSYDVKMKEKGDIPEGYSVSREKKERFSLILESASTNQTSMYLCASPGGRGVGEAFFGQGTRLTVV.

The chain joins TRBV4-2 to TRBJ2-2; 10 bases align to TRBD2. The CDR3 totals 16 residues. CDR1 and CDR2 (germline): LGHNA, YNFKEQ. V lost 0 bases to trimming and J lost 6 bases; unmatched junction nucleotides: 4. The CDR3 here is CASSQDRSGGAGELFF. CDR3 bases: TGTGCCAGCAGCCAAGATAGGAGCGGGGGGGCCGGGGAGCTGTTTTTT.

CDR3 sequence (DNA): TGTGCCAGCAGCCAGGACATGCTCGAGCAGTACTTC. Translation: CASSQDMLEQYF. The chain has TRBV7-9 and TRBJ2-7, with D possibly matching TRBD1 (5 bases). The V end lost 5 bases, the J end lost 6 bases, and 11 bases lay between the germline ends. The CDR3 length is 12 residues. Germline CDR1 SEHNR, CDR2 FQNEAQ (reference sequence).

V is TRBV10-3 and J is TRBJ2-1; perhaps TRBD2 as D (5 bases). CDR3 length: 14 residues. V gave up 6 bases and J gave up 5 bases, with 14 bases separating them. Germline CDR1 reads ENHRY; CDR2 reads SYGVKD. CDR3 bases: TGTGCCATCAGCCCTTTAAGCGGAAACAATGAGCAGTTCTTC. Its translation is CAISPLSGNNEQFF.

V and J are TRBV24-1 and TRBJ1-5; 10 bases agree with TRBD1. From germline, CDR1 is KGHDR and CDR2 SFDVKD. V was pared by 7 bases and J by 5 bases, with 4 bases of the junction left unmatched. This CDR3 has 14 residues. CDR3 region: CATRGTGEDQPQHF. The CDR3 DNA sequence: TGTGCCACCAGGGGGACAGGGGAAGATCAGCCCCAGCATTTT.

The chain carries TRBV6-2 or TRBV6-3 and TRBJ2-5; the match to TRBD2 covers 9 bases. The CDR3 totals 20 residues. Germline CDR1 and CDR2: MNHEY and SVGEGT. Trimming took 6 bases from V and 1 from J; bases not matched to a gene: 21. CDR3 sequence: CASSRGSRGLAEMIQETQYF. As DNA, the CDR3 is TGTGCCAGCAGCCGGGGTAGTCGGGGACTAGCCGAGATGATCCAAGAGACCCAGTACTTC.

The rearrangement links TRBV12-3 or TRBV12-4 to TRBJ1-1, with 8 bases identical to TRBD1. CDR3 length: 12 residues. Trimming removed 11 bases from V and 10 bases from J; junction bases left unmatched: 12. The CDR3 loop is CAVLDRGRVAFF. CDR3 DNA sequence: TGTGCCGTACTTGACAGGGGACGGGTAGCTTTCTTT.

This clone turned up a few times. The chain couples TRBV19 to TRBJ1-1, with D tentatively TRBD1 (6 bases). V was cut by 6 bases and J by 9 bases, with 17 bases left in between. This CDR3 comprises 13 residues. Germline CDR1 is LNHDA and CDR2 is SQIVND (reference sequence). The DNA for the CDR3 is TGTGCCAGTAGCGCCACAGGGAACCCGAAAGCTTTCTTT. Its protein product is CASSATGNPKAFF.

The chain joins TRBV18 to TRBJ1-4; no definite D call. The CDR3 contains 14 residues. Germline-derived CDR1 and CDR2 are KGHSH and LQKENI. V shed 6 bases and J shed 7 bases, with 15 bases lying between them. Written as DNA, the CDR3 is TGTGCCAGCTCCGAAGGGTTTGGGAGTGAAAAACTGTTTTTT. Protein sequence: CASSEGFGSEKLFF.

The CDR3 here is CASSYGGGRYEQYF. CDR3 nucleotide sequence: TGTGCCAGCAGTTATGGGGGAGGGAGATACGAGCAGTACTTC. This rearrangement joins TRBV6-6 to TRBJ2-7, with TRBD2 identical over 7 bases. Unmatched junction bases numbered 6, after V lost 3 bases and J lost 4 bases. Germline assignment: CDR1 MNHNY and CDR2 SVGAGI (reference sequence). The CDR3 spans 14 residues.

This CDR3 reads CASSADFNYEQYF. CDR3 DNA sequence: TGTGCCAGCAGCGCGGACTTCAACTACGAGCAGTACTTC. The rearrangement links TRBV9 to TRBJ2-7; perhaps TRBD2 as D (5 bases). Per the germline V gene, CDR1 is SGDLS and CDR2 is YYNGEE. V dropped 3 bases and J dropped 3 bases, with 10 bases sitting between them. This CDR3 contains 13 residues.

The J gene is TRBJ1-2, the V gene TRBV29-1; D gene ambiguous. The CDR3 consists of 11 residues. In germline, CDR1 is SQVTM, CDR2 ANQGSEA. Trimming removed 1 base from V and 8 bases from J, with 8 bases in between. The CDR3 protein is CSVEVPGGYTF. The CDR3, as DNA: TGCAGCGTTGAAGTCCCGGGGGGCTACACCTTC.

The chain combines TRBV18 with TRBJ2-7, with 9 bases that match TRBD1. The CDR3 is made up of 19 amino acids. Germline V gives CDR1 KGHSH, CDR2 LQKENI. Trimming removed 3 bases from V and 5 bases from J; junction bases left unmatched: 20. Here the CDR3 reads CASSPTYTRDRDLWDEQYF. CDR3 nucleotides: TGTGCCAGCTCACCCACCTACACTCGGGACAGGGACCTGTGGGACGAGCAGTACTTC. The complete variable domain, with remaining parts taken from reference TRBV18 and TRBJ2-7, reads NAGVMQNPRHLVRRRGQEARLRCSPMKGHSHVYWYRQLPEEGLKFMVYLQKENIIDESGMPKERFSAEFPKEGPSILRIQQVVRGDSAAYFCASSPTYTRDRDLWDEQYFGPGTRLTVT.

The J gene is TRBJ1-4, the V gene TRBV2; 7 bases are a match to TRBD1. Trimming cost V 6 bases and J 0 bases; bases outside gene matches: 4. CDR1 SNHLY and CDR2 FYNNEI come from the germline V gene. This CDR3 is 15 amino acids long. CDR3 sequence: CASRPGGSTNEKLFF. CDR3 DNA sequence: TGTGCCAGCAGACCAGGGGGGTCAACTAATGAAAAACTGTTTTTT.

The chain uses TRBV6-1 and TRBJ1-2; D unclear. The CDR3 loop spans 14 amino acids. Per the germline V gene, CDR1 is MNHNS and CDR2 is SASEGT. Trimming cost V 1 base and J 8 bases, with 14 bases left between them. The CDR3 DNA follows: TGTGCCAGCAGTGAAGGTGGAGCCTCCGGAGGCTACACCTTC. This encodes CASSEGGASGGYTF.

The J gene is TRBJ1-1, the V gene TRBV6-2 or TRBV6-3; D is uncertain. Trimming cost V 1 base and J 1 base, with 7 bases left between them. CDR1 and CDR2 from the germline V gene are MNHEY and SVGEGT. This CDR3 has 14 residues. This chain's CDR3 is CASSYYPGNTEAFF. The CDR3, as DNA: TGTGCCAGCAGTTACTACCCGGGGAACACTGAAGCTTTCTTT.

V and J are TRBV7-2 and TRBJ1-3; no definite D call. Trimming took off 5 bases at V and 0 bases at J, with 11 bases between the two ends. The CDR3 covers 15 residues. Germline V CDR1 and CDR2: SGHTA, FQGNSA. CDR3 bases: TGTGCCAGCAGCCCCCGACGGGACTCTGGAAACACCATATATTTT. Residues: CASSPRRDSGNTIYF.

The chain couples TRBV5-1 to TRBJ2-1; D is unclear. Per the germline V gene, CDR1 is SGHRS and CDR2 is YFSETQ. The CDR3 loop spans 14 amino acids. The V gene lost 4 bases and the J gene lost 0 bases, with 8 bases spanning the gap. In DNA form, the CDR3 reads TGCGCCAGCAGCGTACAGAGCTCCTACAATGAGCAGTTCTTC. Translation gives CASSVQSSYNEQFF.